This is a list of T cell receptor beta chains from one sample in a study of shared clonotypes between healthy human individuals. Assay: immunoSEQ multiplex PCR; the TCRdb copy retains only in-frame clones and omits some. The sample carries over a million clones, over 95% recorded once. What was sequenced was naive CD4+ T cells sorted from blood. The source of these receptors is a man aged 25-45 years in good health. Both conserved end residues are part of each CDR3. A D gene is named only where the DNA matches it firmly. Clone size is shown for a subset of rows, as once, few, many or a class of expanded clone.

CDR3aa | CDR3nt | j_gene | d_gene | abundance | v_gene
CASSDLGGGADTQYF | TGTGCCAGCAGTGACTTGGGGGGAGGTGCGGATACGCAGTATTTT | TRBJ2-3 | . | . | TRBV6-4
CASSLGGSSLEQYF | TGTGCCAGCAGCTTAGGAGGGAGCTCGCTCGAGCAGTACTTC | TRBJ2-7 | . | . | TRBV5-5
CASSLSRGTSTDTQYF | TGTGCCAGCAGCCTCTCCCGGGGGACTAGCACAGATACGCAGTATTTT | TRBJ2-3 | . | . | TRBV7-3
CASRGQVSGTGELFF | TGTGCCAGCAGAGGACAGGTATCGGGGACCGGGGAGCTGTTTTTT | TRBJ2-2 | TRBD1 | . | TRBV2
CASSLPNSNQPQHF | TGTGCCAGCAGCTTACCGAATAGCAATCAGCCCCAGCATTTT | TRBJ1-5 | . | . | TRBV7-8
CASSESKTPGTDTQYF | TGCGCCAGCAGTGAGTCGAAGACTCCTGGCACAGATACGCAGTATTTT | TRBJ2-3 | . | . | TRBV10-1
CAWSVSYGQGSLNTEAFF | TGTGCCTGGAGTGTTTCTTACGGACAGGGGAGTTTGAACACTGAAGCTTTCTTT | TRBJ1-1 | TRBD1 | . | TRBV30
CASSWTFAGSRSYNEQFF | TGTGCCAGCAGCTGGACATTCGCCGGGTCAAGGTCCTACAATGAGCAGTTCTTC | TRBJ2-1 | . | . | TRBV7-9
CAWNKGYNQPQHF | TGTGCCTGGAACAAGGGTTACAATCAGCCCCAGCATTTT | TRBJ1-5 | . | once | TRBV30
CASSSGLADFSGANVLTF | TGCGCCAGCAGCTCCGGACTAGCGGACTTCTCTGGGGCCAACGTCCTGACTTTC | TRBJ2-6 | TRBD2 | once | TRBV5-1
CASSFWTSGQETQYF | TGTGCCAGCAGTTTTTGGACTAGCGGACAAGAGACCCAGTACTTC | TRBJ2-5 | TRBD2 | . | TRBV6-4
CASSYSPLAPSYEQYF | TGTGCCAGCAGTTACTCTCCACTAGCGCCCTCCTACGAGCAGTACTTC | TRBJ2-7 | TRBD2 | . | TRBV6-6
CASSQAGLPKETQYF | TGTGCCAGCAGCCAAGCTGGACTACCCAAAGAGACCCAGTACTTC | TRBJ2-5 | . | . | TRBV4-2
CTTGNNQPQHF | TGTACTACAGGGAACAATCAGCCCCAGCATTTT | TRBJ1-5 | . | . | TRBV6-5
CASSSYSEAYNEQFF | TGTGCCAGCAGCTCCTACTCGGAGGCCTACAATGAGCAGTTCTTC | TRBJ2-1 | . | . | TRBV7-9
CASSVQGQNTGELFF | TGTGCCAGCAGCGTACAGGGGCAGAACACCGGGGAGCTGTTTTTT | TRBJ2-2 | . | . | TRBV9
CASSRAVRESTDTQYF | TGTGCCAGCAGCAGGGCCGTCAGGGAGAGCACAGATACGCAGTATTTT | TRBJ2-3 | . | . | TRBV5-4
CASSSSLNTEAFF | TGTGCCAGCAGTTCCTCACTAAACACTGAAGCTTTCTTT | TRBJ1-1 | . | . | TRBV27
CASSSGLSNYGYTF | TGCGCCAGCAGCTCGGGACTTTCTAACTATGGCTACACCTTC | TRBJ1-2 | . | . | TRBV5-1
CASTPSGASEAYEQYF | TGTGCCAGCACCCCCTCCGGGGCTAGCGAAGCCTACGAGCAGTACTTC | TRBJ2-7 | . | . | TRBV28
CASSLGLPRLAATGELFF | TGTGCCAGCAGCTTGGGTCTCCCCAGACTAGCGGCGACCGGGGAGCTGTTTTTT | TRBJ2-2 | TRBD2 | . | TRBV7-9
CASSDPLSGLSYEQYF | TGCGCCAGCAGCGACCCCCTTAGCGGGCTATCCTACGAGCAGTACTTC | TRBJ2-7 | TRBD2 | . | TRBV5-1
CASSGGGNQPQHF | TGTGCCAGCTCTGGGGGTGGGAATCAGCCCCAGCATTTT | TRBJ1-5 | . | . | TRBV18
CASSLERNEQYF | TGTGCCAGCAGCTTAGAGCGGAACGAGCAGTACTTC | TRBJ2-7 | . | . | TRBV11-2
CASSLVGMNTGELFF | TGCGCCAGCAGCTTGGTTGGCATGAACACCGGGGAGCTGTTTTTT | TRBJ2-2 | . | . | TRBV5-1
CAIKWEGVTGELFF | TGTGCCATCAAGTGGGAGGGGGTGACCGGGGAGCTGTTTTTT | TRBJ2-2 | . | . | TRBV10-3
CASSSGLIFQETQYF | TGCGCCAGCAGCTCCGGACTGATCTTCCAAGAGACCCAGTACTTC | TRBJ2-5 | . | . | TRBV5-1
CASTVGDTGELFF | TGTGCCAGCACCGTAGGGGATACCGGGGAGCTGTTTTTT | TRBJ2-2 | . | . | TRBV9
CASSLSGVVLFF | TGTGCCAGCAGCTTATCGGGGGTCGTTCTGTTTTTT | TRBJ1-4 | . | . | TRBV11-2
CASSVEPAWTDTQYF | TGTGCCAGCAGCGTAGAACCGGCTTGGACAGATACGCAGTATTTT | TRBJ2-3 | . | . | TRBV9
CASSSISYSDSHYGYTF | TGTGCCAGCAGTTCTATCTCTTACTCGGACAGCCACTATGGCTACACCTTC | TRBJ1-2 | . | . | TRBV28
CASSSQFAFGEQYF | TGTGCCAGCAGCTCCCAATTCGCGTTCGGCGAGCAGTACTTC | TRBJ2-7 | . | . | TRBV7-8
CASSEPGQGYNEQFF | TGTGCCAGCAGTGAACCGGGACAGGGATACAATGAGCAGTTCTTC | TRBJ2-1 | TRBD1 | . | TRBV6-1
CASSLGSSGAGEQYF | TGCGCCAGCAGCTTGGGCTCTAGCGGGGCGGGAGAGCAGTACTTC | TRBJ2-7 | TRBD2 | . | TRBV5-1
CASSVWVNQPQHF | TGTGCCAGCAGTGTATGGGTCAATCAGCCCCAGCATTTT | TRBJ1-5 | . | . | TRBV2
CASRRAGAFSYEQYF | TGTGCCAGCCGCCGGGCGGGAGCGTTTTCCTACGAGCAGTACTTC | TRBJ2-7 | TRBD2 | . | TRBV11-2
CACGAGGGDTQYF | TGTGCCTGCGGGGCAGGGGGTGGGGATACGCAGTATTTT | TRBJ2-3 | . | . | TRBV27